What follows are 14 T cell receptor beta chains derived from one specimen sequenced in a study of blood T cell repertoires in COVID-19. Here immunoSEQ multiplex PCR was the method, and the copy in TCRdb shows in-frame clones only, minus some. Of about 250,000 clones listed, roughly nine tenths are singletons. The sample comprised PBMCs or T cells enriched from blood (not recorded which). Receptor source: a woman aged 18 to 35 who had recovered from COVID-19.

The V call is TRBV18, the J call TRBJ2-5; D unresolved. Germline V gives CDR1 KGHSH, CDR2 LQKENI. This CDR3 is 14 amino acids long. Trimming took off 6 bases at V and 5 bases at J, with 16 bases between the two ends. The CDR3 DNA reads TGTGCCAGCTCCCCCCGGGTCCTTGGGGAGACCCAGTACTTC. Protein product: CASSPRVLGETQYF.

This clone has a handful of counts. The genes are TRBV9 and TRBJ2-7, with D unresolved. From germline, CDR1 is SGDLS and CDR2 YYNGEE. Trimming stripped 7 bases from V and 5 bases from J, with 10 bases between. The CDR3 is 11 amino acids. CDR3 bases: TGTGCCAGCGGCTTACTACACGAGCAGTACTTC. It yields the protein CASGLLHEQYF.

This chain links TRBV11-2 with TRBJ1-5; 8 bases agree with TRBD1. This CDR3 is 18 amino acids long. The germline gives CDR1 SGHAT, CDR2 FQNNGV. J gave up 3 bases and V 1 base, and 11 bases lay outside the gene matches. CDR3 in amino acids: CASSLGHLGTGVNQPQHF. The DNA for the CDR3 is TGTGCCAGCAGCTTAGGGCATCTAGGGACAGGCGTCAATCAGCCCCAGCATTTT.

J is TRBJ2-5 and V is TRBV7-8, with D perhaps TRBD1 (6 bases). Germline CDR1 and CDR2: SGHVS and FQNEAQ. This CDR3 comprises 15 residues. V lost 2 bases and J lost 3, with 13 bases in between. The CDR3 DNA reads TGTGCCAGCAGCTTATTCTCCGGACAGAAAGAGACCCAGTACTTC. This translates into CASSLFSGQKETQYF.

The rearrangement links TRBV20-1 to TRBJ1-2; D unclear. The CDR3 length is 15 residues. The germline V and J ends were trimmed by 3 bases and 0 bases, with 14 bases remaining between them. Germline CDR1 and CDR2: DFQATT and SNEGSKA (reference sequence). The CDR3 loop reads CSASGPSTANYGYTF. The CDR3 region has the DNA TGCAGTGCTAGTGGGCCTTCTACAGCTAACTATGGCTACACCTTC.

The chain combines TRBV19 with TRBJ1-1, with D possibly being TRBD1 (6 bases). Trimming shortened V by 6 bases and J by 3 bases, and 14 bases separated the two germline ends. This CDR3 is 14 amino acids long. Germline CDR1 reads LNHDA; CDR2 reads SQIVND (reference sequence). The CDR3 loop reads CASSPGVGYTEAFF. The CDR3 nucleotides read TGTGCCAGTAGCCCAGGGGTAGGGTACACTGAAGCTTTCTTT.

This chain's CDR3 is CASSSPSTGSLSPLHF. The DNA for the CDR3 is TGTGCCAGCAGTTCCCCCTCGACAGGGTCTTTATCACCCCTCCACTTT. The chain couples TRBV28 to TRBJ1-6; 7 bases map to TRBD1. The CDR3 has 16 residues. V lost 4 bases and J lost 10; bases outside the gene matches: 13. CDR1 is MDHEN and CDR2 is SYDVKM in the germline V gene.

V is TRBV14 and J is TRBJ1-1; D unclear. V shed 4 bases and J shed 2 bases, with 11 bases lying between them. This CDR3 comprises 14 residues. Germline CDR1 and CDR2: SGHDN and FVKESK. This CDR3 is CASSPTLGNTEAFF. Here the CDR3 DNA reads TGTGCCAGCAGCCCGACACTTGGAAACACTGAAGCTTTCTTT. The full variable domain, in which reference TRBV14 and TRBJ1-1 provide the parts outside the CDR3, is EAGVTQFPSHSVIEKGQTVTLRCDPISGHDNLYWYRRVMGKEIKFLLHFVKESKQDESGMPNNRFLAERTGGTYSTLKVQPAELEDSGVYFCASSPTLGNTEAFFGQGTRLTVV.

The chain couples TRBV10-1 to TRBJ2-3; D remains unclear. Germline CDR1 reads WNHNN; CDR2 reads SYGVQD (reference sequence). V lost 0 bases, J lost 6 bases, and 4 bases lay in between. The length of the CDR3 is 12 residues. In DNA, the CDR3 is TGCGCCAGCAGTGAGTCACAGGATACGCAGTATTTT. Translating it yields CASSESQDTQYF.

CDR3 sequence reads: CASSSLGVDQETQYF. The CDR3 nucleotides read TGTGCCAGCAGCTCCCTCGGGGTAGACCAAGAGACCCAGTACTTC. The J gene is TRBJ2-5, the V gene TRBV13; possibly TRBD2 for D (5 bases). Per germline, CDR1 PRHDT and CDR2 FYEKMQ (reference sequence). Trimming shortened V by 4 bases and J by 0 bases, and 12 bases separated the two germline ends. The CDR3 consists of 15 residues.

This clone occurred a few times. This chain connects TRBV3-1 (or the pseudogene TRBV3-2) to TRBJ1-1; D not resolved. V dropped 0 bases and J dropped 1 base, with 12 bases sitting between them. Per germline, CDR1 LGHDT and CDR2 YNNKEL (reference sequence). This CDR3 is built from 16 residues. CDR3 amino acids: CASSQEKEVRNTEAFF. The DNA of the CDR3 is TGTGCCAGCAGCCAAGAGAAAGAGGTCAGGAACACTGAAGCTTTCTTT.

The CDR3 loop is CASSLRQGGDEQYF. CDR3 in DNA: TGTGCCAGCTCACTACGACAGGGTGGCGACGAGCAGTACTTC. This rearrangement joins TRBV18 to TRBJ2-7, with TRBD1 identical over 7 bases. J was trimmed by 5 bases and V by 4 bases; bases with no gene match: 8. This CDR3 region has 14 residues. Germline lookup yields CDR1 KGHSH and CDR2 LQKENI.

The chain is built from TRBV2 and TRBJ2-3; possibly TRBD2 for D (7 bases). CDR1 and CDR2 (germline): SNHLY, FYNNEI. V was cut by 6 bases and J by 2 bases, with 9 bases left in between. The CDR3 loop spans 13 amino acids. The DNA for the CDR3 is TGTGCCAGCAGGGGGGGGGCCACAGATACGCAGTATTTT. It is translated as CASRGGATDTQYF.

CDR3 nucleotides: TGCGCCAGCAGCTTGCAAAACAGGGGTAGCGAAAAACTGTTTTTT. As protein: CASSLQNRGSEKLFF. The chain joins TRBV5-1 to TRBJ1-4; 7 positions match TRBD1. From germline, CDR1 is SGHRS and CDR2 YFSETQ. Trimming removed 1 base from V and 8 bases from J; junction bases left unmatched: 8. There are 15 residues in the CDR3.